This T cell receptor (beta chain) is drawn from a study of blood T cell repertoires in COVID-19. Background on the study: The United States, Italy and Spain provided the acute and convalescent COVID-19 samples. In each case, the material was cDNA or gDNA derived from T cells, B-cell-depleted T cells, or PBMCs.

Authors' analysis steps: Estimation of nucleated cell counts relied on the amplification of reference gene primers. Assay: immunoSEQ multiplex PCR; the TCRdb copy retains only in-frame clones and omits some. V, J and clone size are those of that table, while D and trimming were read from the DNA. The data show 35,000 to 45,000 clones, approximately 91% seen once. Deletions cut 2 bases from V and 3 bases from J, with 6 bases between. In germline, CDR1 is KGHSH, CDR2 LQKENI. The CDR3 runs 13 residues. Worth noting for this clone: The identical CDR3 is also encoded by other nucleotide sequences in the sample.

This TCR was recovered from a human donor in a cohort sampled during active COVID-19. The chain uses TRBV18 and TRBJ2-3; D might be TRBD1 (6 bases). Sequencing was done on a sample of peripheral blood. CDR3 bases: TGTGCCAGCTCACCAGGACAGACAGATACGCAGTATTTT. Residues: CASSPGQTDTQYF.